One T cell receptor beta chain is described in this entry. What it recognizes is unknown. This specimen belongs to a study of cytomegalovirus exposure and HLA in healthy donors. Study-wide results and limits: Across donors, presence/absence analyses took sequencing depth to be roughly uniform.

The PCR ran on 60 Vbeta and 13 Jbeta primers. TCRdb's table, derived via immunoSEQ multiplex PCR, lists solely in-frame clones and lacks some. This listing includes approximately 130,000 clones. The receptor was derived from a woman aged 55-69 years in good health and CMV-seronegative. Sequences were obtained from PBMCs.

The CDR3 nucleotides are TGCGCCAGCAGCTTGGATCCAGGCCGGAATCAGCCCCAGCATTTT. Translation gives CASSLDPGRNQPQHF. The chain employs TRBV5-1 and TRBJ1-5; D gene uncertain. This CDR3 contains 15 residues. V lost 0 bases to trimming and J lost 4 bases, with 11 bases between them. CDR1 and CDR2 from the germline V gene are SGHRS and YFSETQ.